The T cell receptor beta chain under discussion was sequenced for a study of blood T cell repertoires in COVID-19. Some clones are missing from TCRdb's copy, which holds only in-frame ones; the method was immunoSEQ multiplex PCR. The sample consists of about 430,000 clones, around nine tenths of them appearing once. V lost 3 bases to trimming and J lost 4 bases, with 16 bases between them. Germline CDR1 and CDR2: KGHSH and LQKENI. The CDR3 contains 15 residues. This receptor was identified in a woman aged 30 to 39 with acute COVID-19. Sequencing was carried out using PBMCs or T cells enriched from blood (not recorded which). The V and J genes are TRBV18 and TRBJ2-7; D might be TRBD1 (5 bases). CDR3 in DNA: TGTGCCAGCTCACCTGATAGCCAGGGATCGTACGAGCAGTACTTC. Its protein is CASSPDSQGSYEQYF.